A selection of T cell receptor beta chains follows, all from one sample in a study of T cell responses to AZD1222 COVID-19 vaccine. Method: immunoSEQ multiplex PCR; TCRdb's copy keeps in-frame clones and lacks some. The sample yields 25,000 to 30,000 clones, around four fifths seen once. The material was peripheral blood, obtained on day 0 of AZD1222 vaccination. These receptors were collected from an adult in good health. The CDR3 runs from the conserved cysteine through the conserved F or W. D genes are given only for firm matches. Clone size appears in some rows only: once, few, many, or a class for an expanded clone.

>TRBJ2-5|-|TRBV5-6|-
TGTGCCAGCAGCTTGGCTGGGGCCGAGACCCAGTACTTC
CASSLAGAETQYF
>TRBJ2-2|-|TRBV4-1|-
TGCGCCAGCAGCCGCCCAGGCGGGGGGGAGCTGTTTTTT
CASSRPGGGELFF
>TRBJ1-1|once|TRBV7-9|TRBD1
TGTGCCAGCAGCGTCAGACAGGGGGCGACTGAAGCTTTCTTT
CASSVRQGATEAFF
>TRBJ1-3|-|TRBV5-4|TRBD1
TGTGCCAGCAGTCGGGACAGGAGCTCTGGAAACACCATATATTTT
CASSRDRSSGNTIYF
>TRBJ2-2|-|TRBV11-2|TRBD2
TGTGCCAGCAGCTCCCCGACTAGCGGAGCTAACACCGGGGAGCTGTTTTTT
CASSSPTSGANTGELFF
>TRBJ2-5|once|TRBV7-9|-
TGTACCAGCTTACAAAGGGGGGCTGGAGAGACCCAGTACTTC
CTSLQRGAGETQYF
>TRBJ2-3|once|TRBV6-5|-
TGTGCCAGCAGGAAACGGGGGAACACAGATACGCAGTATTTT
CASRKRGNTDTQYF
>TRBJ2-1|-|TRBV19|-
TGTGCCAGTAGTATACGGGGGACAGTAAACAATGAGCAGTTCTTC
CASSIRGTVNNEQFF
>TRBJ2-1|few|TRBV28|TRBD2
TGTGCCAGCAGTTTAGCCTCGGGACTAGCGGGCTCCTACAATGAGCAGTTCTTC
CASSLASGLAGSYNEQFF
>TRBJ2-4|-|TRBV7-9|-
TGTGCCAGCAGCCCTGGGGCTAATATAGCCAAAAACATTCAGTACTTC
CASSPGANIAKNIQYF
>TRBJ2-5|-|TRBV6-2/TRBV6-3|-
TGTGCCAGCAGTTGGTGGGAGACCCAGTACTTC
CASSWWETQYF
>TRBJ1-5|once|TRBV10-3|-
TGTGCCATCAGTGCACAGGGAAATCAGCCCCAGCATTTT
CAISAQGNQPQHF
>TRBJ2-1|-|TRBV9|TRBD2
TGTGCCAGCAGCGTAGCACCTAGCGGGAGATCAGGGGAGCAGTTCTTC
CASSVAPSGRSGEQFF
>TRBJ2-7|few|TRBV29-1|TRBD1
TGCAGCGTTGCCGGGACAGGGTCCGAGCAGTACTTC
CSVAGTGSEQYF
>TRBJ1-3|few|TRBV2|-
TGTGCCAGCAGTGAATGGGGGTGGTGGCAGGCGAGAGGAAACACCATATATTTT
CASSEWGWWQARGNTIYF
>TRBJ1-5|few|TRBV4-1|TRBD1
TGCGCCAGCAGCTCGACAGGGCGGCAGCCCCAGCATTTT
CASSSTGRQPQHF
>TRBJ2-7|-|TRBV10-3|-
TGTGCCATCAAGGGTGGGACCTACGAGCAGTACTTC
CAIKGGTYEQYF
>TRBJ1-2|-|TRBV7-9|TRBD1
TGTGCCAGCAGCTTAGGGGCAGGGGGCAACTATGGCTACACCTTC
CASSLGAGGNYGYTF
>TRBJ2-2|-|TRBV18|-
TGTGCCAGCTCACCAATAAGGGCTAGCGCTAACGGGGAGCTGTTTTTT
CASSPIRASANGELFF
>TRBJ1-1|-|TRBV6-5|-
TGTGCCAGCAGTTACTCGAGGCAGGGTATGAACACTGAAGCTTTCTTT
CASSYSRQGMNTEAFF
>TRBJ2-7|-|TRBV6-5|-
TGTGCCAGCCTCCGGGACACACTCTACGAGCAGTACTTC
CASLRDTLYEQYF
>TRBJ1-2|-|TRBV2|-
TGTGCCAGCAGTGAAGGGGGCACTAACTATGGCTACACCTTC
CASSEGGTNYGYTF
>TRBJ2-1|-|TRBV5-5|-
TGTGCCAGCAGCTTGTGGCAGAGTCTTGACAATGAGCAGTTCTTC
CASSLWQSLDNEQFF
>TRBJ2-1|-|TRBV7-6|-
TGTGCCAGCAGCTTATCCTACAATGAGCAGTTCTTC
CASSLSYNEQFF
>TRBJ2-6|-|TRBV14|-
TGTGCCAGCAGCCAAGACCTAGGGTCTGGGGCCAACGTCCTGACTTTC
CASSQDLGSGANVLTF
>TRBJ1-1|-|TRBV5-1|TRBD1
TGCGCCAGCAGCCCAAGACAGGGCAACACTGAAGCTTTCTTT
CASSPRQGNTEAFF
>TRBJ1-6|-|TRBV7-9|-
TGTGCCAGCAGACTAGCGGGACGGGAGAATTCACCCCTCCACTTT
CASRLAGRENSPLHF
>TRBJ1-2|-|TRBV4-1|TRBD1
TGCGCCAGCAGCCCTGACAGGGTTTATGGCTACACCTTC
CASSPDRVYGYTF
>TRBJ2-5|-|TRBV19|-
TGTGCCAGTAGTTCAGGGCCATACCAAGAGACCCAGTACTTC
CASSSGPYQETQYF
>TRBJ2-7|-|TRBV9|-
TGTGCCAGCAGCGTAGAGGGCCTCTCCTACGAGCAGTACTTC
CASSVEGLSYEQYF
>TRBJ2-1|-|TRBV5-1|TRBD1
TGCGCCAGCAGCCCGAACAGGGGCTCCTACAATGAGCAGTTCTTC
CASSPNRGSYNEQFF
>TRBJ2-3|-|TRBV6-1|TRBD1
TGTGCCAGCAGTGGCCAGACAGGGATGAGCACAGATACGCAGTATTTT
CASSGQTGMSTDTQYF
>TRBJ1-3|once|TRBV10-2|-
TGCGCCAGCAGGGCTCCGGGGGTCTCTGGAAACACCATATATTTT
CASRAPGVSGNTIYF
>TRBJ1-2|-|TRBV2|-
TGTGCCAGCAATGAACAGGGCCAGAGGTATGGCTACACCTTC
CASNEQGQRYGYTF
>TRBJ1-1|-|TRBV5-1|TRBD1
TGCGCCAGCCTAGGACAGGGCAACACTGAAGCTTTCTTT
CASLGQGNTEAFF
>TRBJ1-1|-|TRBV5-4|-
TGTGCCAGCAGCCTGAACACTGAAGCTTTCTTT
CASSLNTEAFF
>TRBJ1-2|-|TRBV5-6|TRBD1
TGTGCCAGCAGCAACGACAGGGTAATAGGTGGCTACACCTTC
CASSNDRVIGGYTF
>TRBJ1-3|-|TRBV27|-
TGTGCCAGCAGTCCGCGTATCTCTGGAAACACCATATATTTT
CASSPRISGNTIYF
>TRBJ2-3|-|TRBV7-8|-
TGTGCCAGCAGCCTCAGGCAGGCTAGCACAGATACGCAGTATTTT
CASSLRQASTDTQYF
>TRBJ1-6|-|TRBV4-1|TRBD1
TGCGCCAGCAGCCAAGGGGACAGTGATTCACCCCTCCACTTT
CASSQGDSDSPLHF
>TRBJ1-1|-|TRBV14|-
TGTGCCAGCAGTCAGTACGCTGAAGCTTTCTTT
CASSQYAEAFF